What follows are 3 T cell receptor beta chains derived from one specimen sequenced in a study of identical twins. TCRdb re-called the 5' RACE reads through MiXCR, storing one row per CDR3 protein. In the table there are hundreds of thousands of distinct CDR3 sequences, more than 20% of which are singletons. These data were also filed under a second study, of yellow fever vaccine responses in identical twins.

Sequenced: CD4+ T cells sorted from blood. Source of these receptors: a woman aged 18-35 years in good health.

This clonotype was detected a few times. The V gene is TRBV7-9, the J gene TRBJ1-5, with TRBD1 matching 7 bases. CDR3 size: 14 residues. Losses at the gene ends were 5 bases for V and 8 bases for J; bases not matched to a gene: 9. Germline assignment: CDR1 SEHNR and CDR2 FQNEAQ (reference sequence). CDR3 coding DNA: TGTGCCAGCAGCCCAATGGGACAGTTCGAGCCCCAGCATTTT. It yields the protein CASSPMGQFEPQHF. Full variable domain (missing parts from reference TRBV7-9 and TRBJ1-5): DTGVSQNPRHKITKRGQNVTFRCDPISEHNRLYWYRQTLGQGPEFLTYFQNEAQLEKSRLLSDRFSAERPKGSFSTLEIQRTEQGDSAMYLCASSPMGQFEPQHFGDGTRLSIL.

The chain couples TRBV28 to TRBJ2-7; D is ambiguous. Germline CDR1 reads MDHEN; CDR2 reads SYDVKM. Between the trimmed V and J ends, which lost 6 bases and 5 bases, there was a span of 11 bases. The CDR3 totals 12 residues. This CDR3 is CASRDGTHEQYF. DNA for the CDR3: TGTGCCAGCAGGGACGGAACCCACGAGCAGTACTTC.

The V call is TRBV20-1, the J call TRBJ1-4; possible D gene TRBD1, 5 bases. Trimming removed 4 bases at V and 5 bases at J, with 17 bases between. The germline V gene encodes CDR1 DFQATT and CDR2 SNEGSKA (reference sequence). The CDR3 runs 15 residues. The CDR3 loop is CSATGGSGPNEKLFF. The DNA for the CDR3 is TGCAGTGCTACTGGGGGTTCGGGACCGAATGAAAAACTGTTTTTT.